What follows are 20 T cell receptor beta chains derived from one specimen sequenced in a study of OX40 agonist ivuxolimab in advanced cancers. The repertoire was sequenced with immunoSEQ multiplex PCR; TCRdb's copy has only in-frame clones and lacks some. The table has approximately 70,000 clones, roughly four fifths seen once. The starting material was CD4+ or CD8+ T cells sorted from blood, obtained in a trial of the OX40 agonist ivuxolimab. These receptors were taken from an adult with an advanced solid tumor such as melanoma, head and neck, liver or kidney cancer.

This clone has only one observation. The gene calls are TRBV5-1 and TRBJ2-1; 9 bases fit TRBD2. Germline lookup yields CDR1 SGHRS and CDR2 YFSETQ. V was pared by 0 bases and J by 6 bases, with 7 bases of the junction left unmatched. The CDR3 has 16 amino acids. In nucleotides, the CDR3 is TGCGCCAGCAGCTTGGATCTTAGCGGGGGCCGCAATGAGCAGTTCTTC. Translation: CASSLDLSGGRNEQFF.

The chain uses TRBV2 and TRBJ2-5, with TRBD1 identical over 7 bases. The CDR3 consists of 13 residues. Germline trimming cut 2 bases from V and 4 bases from J; bases unmatched to any gene: 1. The germline V gene has CDR1 SNHLY and CDR2 FYNNEI. CDR3 in DNA: TGTGCCAGCAGTGAAAACAGGGGAGAGACCCAGTACTTC. It specifies CASSENRGETQYF.

This chain links TRBV7-9 with TRBJ2-7; tentative D call: TRBD2 (5 bases). Per germline, CDR1 SEHNR and CDR2 FQNEAQ (reference sequence). The CDR3 consists of 13 residues. The ends were cut back, 1 base at V and 1 base at J, with 5 bases in the middle. CDR3 DNA sequence: TGTGCCAGCAGCTTAGTAGCGTCCTACGAGCAGTACTTC. Protein product: CASSLVASYEQYF.

The chain is built from TRBV2 and TRBJ2-5, with D perhaps being TRBD1 or TRBD2 (5 bases each). The CDR3 has 14 residues. Trimming pared 8 bases from V and 5 bases from J, leaving 18 bases between. Germline V lookup: CDR1 SNHLY, CDR2 FYNNEI. This CDR3 is CASGGSASGETQYF. DNA of the CDR3: TGTGCCAGCGGGGGTAGCGCATCCGGGGAGACCCAGTACTTC.

The chain employs TRBV20-1 and TRBJ1-2; unclear D gene. V was shortened by 3 bases and J by 8 bases, with 10 bases between the two germline ends. The CDR3 consists of 11 residues. Per germline, CDR1 DFQATT and CDR2 SNEGSKA (reference sequence). This chain's CDR3 is CSASTGHGYTF. As DNA, the CDR3 is TGCAGTGCTAGTACCGGGCACGGCTACACCTTC.

The chain carries TRBV29-1 and TRBJ1-1, with a tentative D call TRBD1 (5 bases). Deletions cut 7 bases from V and 2 bases from J, with 11 bases between. Germline V gene sequence: CDR1 SQVTM, CDR2 ANQGSEA. The length of the CDR3 is 12 residues. CDR3 sequence (DNA): TGCAGCGGATGGGGCATTAACACTGAAGCTTTCTTT. The encoded protein is CSGWGINTEAFF.

The chain is built from TRBV13 and TRBJ2-7; D gene uncertain. Germline V gene data show CDR1 as PRHDT and CDR2 as FYEKMQ (reference sequence). The CDR3 runs to 14 residues. The V end was cut by 1 base, the J end by 3 bases, with 10 bases between. This CDR3 reads CASSLAANHYEQYF. CDR3 DNA sequence: TGTGCCAGCAGCTTAGCGGCGAACCACTACGAGCAGTACTTC.

The table lists this clone with a few counts. CDR3 region: CASSLGYSDTQYF. In nucleotides, the CDR3 is TGTGCCAGCTCACTGGGATACTCAGATACGCAGTATTTT. The chain recombines TRBV18 with TRBJ2-3; unclear D gene. V shed 4 bases and J shed 4 bases, with 9 bases lying between them. The CDR3 covers 13 residues. Looked up from germline, CDR1 is KGHSH and CDR2 is LQKENI.

This clone was counted a single time. The chain employs TRBV2 and TRBJ1-2, with TRBD1 identical over 7 bases. CDR1 and CDR2 (germline): SNHLY, FYNNEI. V was pared by 11 bases and J by 0 bases, with 15 bases of the junction left unmatched. This CDR3 comprises 16 residues. The DNA of the CDR3 is TGTGCCTCCCATCCCCCGGACAGGCTCTCTAACTATGGCTACACCTTC. Translation: CASHPPDRLSNYGYTF.

V is TRBV5-1 and J is TRBJ2-1, with TRBD2 identical over 16 bases. With V trimmed by 0 bases and J by 9 bases, 6 bases remained unmatched. CDR1 is SGHRS and CDR2 is YFSETQ in the germline V gene. This CDR3 region has 17 residues. The CDR3 loop is CASSLAPGTSGRGEQFF. The CDR3 region has the DNA TGCGCCAGCAGCTTGGCCCCCGGGACTAGCGGGAGGGGTGAGCAGTTCTTC.

The chain recombines TRBV19 with TRBJ1-5; 9 bases fit TRBD1. The CDR3 runs 15 residues. V was pared by 7 bases and J by 9 bases, with 13 bases of the junction left unmatched. CDR1 is LNHDA, CDR2 SQIVND, per germline (reference sequence). The CDR3 coding sequence is TGTGCCAGTACCCGGGACAGGGCGGCGGAGGGGCCCCAGCATTTT. This translates into CASTRDRAAEGPQHF. Full variable domain (outside the CDR3, taken from reference TRBV19 and TRBJ1-5): DGGITQSPKYLFRKEGQNVTLSCEQNLNHDAMYWYRQDPGQGLRLIYYSQIVNDFQKGDIAEGYSVSREKKESFPLTVTSAQKNPTAFYLCASTRDRAAEGPQHFGDGTRLSIL.

The chain carries TRBV7-9 and TRBJ2-1; D not resolved. The CDR3 has 14 residues. The germline V gene has CDR1 SEHNR and CDR2 FQNEAQ (reference sequence). V lost 0 bases and J 6 bases, leaving 9 bases between the germline ends. The CDR3 DNA reads TGTGCCAGCAGCTTAGCGATGACCACCAATGAGCAGTTCTTC. This encodes CASSLAMTTNEQFF.

V gene TRBV19 combines with J gene TRBJ1-2; no clear D. Per the germline V gene, CDR1 is LNHDA and CDR2 is SQIVND (reference sequence). The V and J ends lost 5 bases and 2 bases respectively, with 12 bases between them. The CDR3 length is 14 residues. The CDR3 region is CASSYGVVNYGYTF. In DNA form, the CDR3 reads TGTGCCAGTAGTTACGGGGTTGTAAACTATGGCTACACCTTC.

This sequence joins TRBV6-4 and TRBJ2-2; D is unclear. V lost 2 bases and J lost 7, with 5 bases in between. Germline values: CDR1 MRHNA, CDR2 SNTAGT. This CDR3 is 12 amino acids long. Here the CDR3 reads CASSDLGGELFF. The CDR3 region has the DNA TGTGCCAGCAGTGACCTGGGCGGGGAGCTGTTTTTT.

In nucleotides, the CDR3 is TGCGCCAGCAGCTTAATGAGGGGAATGAGGGGCACTGAAGCTTTCTTT. This sequence encodes CASSLMRGMRGTEAFF. The genes are TRBV5-1 and TRBJ1-1; perhaps TRBD1 as D (5 bases). The CDR3 totals 16 residues. Germline loops: CDR1 SGHRS, CDR2 YFSETQ. The V gene lost 2 bases and the J gene lost 4 bases, with 18 bases spanning the gap.

V is TRBV13 and J is TRBJ1-4; 7 positions agree with TRBD1. The CDR3 runs to 15 residues. The germline CDR1 and CDR2 sequences are PRHDT and FYEKMQ (reference sequence). After removal of 3 bases from V and 4 bases from J, the junction contained 5 bases not matched to a gene. In DNA form, the CDR3 reads TGTGCCAGCAGCTTTACCCACAGGGGTAATGAAAAACTGTTTTTT. Translated: CASSFTHRGNEKLFF.

The rearrangement uses TRBV27 and TRBJ2-3, with D unclear. CDR3 length: 13 amino acids. Deletions cut 7 bases from V and 2 bases from J, with 10 bases between. In germline, CDR1 is MNHEY, CDR2 SMNVEV (reference sequence). The CDR3 spells CASNGDNTDTQYF. DNA of the CDR3: TGTGCCAGCAATGGGGATAACACAGATACGCAGTATTTT.

This clone occurred a few times. This chain joins TRBV2 and TRBJ1-5; D not resolved. The ends were cut back, 7 bases at V and 5 bases at J, with 18 bases in the middle. CDR1 and CDR2 from the germline V gene are SNHLY and FYNNEI. CDR3 length: 15 amino acids. The CDR3 region is CASTRSYLIHQPQHF. CDR3 DNA sequence: TGTGCCAGCACGAGGTCGTACCTTATCCATCAGCCCCAGCATTTT.

The chain combines TRBV5-4 with TRBJ2-1; TRBD2 matches at 16 bases. After removal of 0 bases from V and 9 bases from J, the junction contained 3 bases not matched to a gene. From germline, CDR1 is SGHNT and CDR2 YYREEE (reference sequence). This CDR3 region has 16 residues. CDR3 sequence reads: CASSLGGLAGGREQFF. DNA for the CDR3: TGTGCCAGCAGCTTGGGGGGACTAGCGGGAGGGCGTGAGCAGTTCTTC.

The chain has TRBV7-9 and TRBJ2-1, with 13 bases lining up with TRBD2. CDR3 length: 18 amino acids. Germline assignment: CDR1 SEHNR and CDR2 FQNEAQ (reference sequence). Trimming took 2 bases from V and 4 from J; bases not matched to a gene: 8. This CDR3 reads CASSLTPRLAGGYNEQFF. CDR3 coding DNA: TGTGCCAGCAGCTTAACCCCCCGACTAGCGGGGGGATACAATGAGCAGTTCTTC.